One sample yielded the 18 T cell receptor beta chains listed below, sequenced in a study of T cells in Graves' hyperthyroidism and ophthalmopathy. It was RNA transcripts that yielded the amplified TCR beta CDR3 regions. Primed by the HTBI set, a first-round RT-PCR was run on the TCR CDR3. TCRdb re-called the multiplex PCR reads through MiXCR, storing one row per CDR3 protein. This sample has 400,000 to 450,000 distinct CDR3 sequences, with roughly 14% found just once. Input material: blood. These TCRs come from a man younger than 35 with Graves' ophthalmopathy.

This clonotype has a handful of counts. The DNA for the CDR3 is TGCAGCGTGCGGAGGGGGAATTATAACACTGAAGCTTTCTTT. Amino acids: CSVRRGNYNTEAFF. The chain combines TRBV29-1 with TRBJ1-1, with D possibly being TRBD1 (6 bases). With 6 bases removed from V and 2 bases from J, the gap between germline ends came to 16 bases. This CDR3 has 14 amino acids. Germline V CDR1 and CDR2: SQVTM, ANQGSEA. Together with reference TRBV29-1 and TRBJ1-1, the CDR3 gives the full variable domain: SAVISQKPSRDICQRGTSLTIQCQVDSQVTMMFWYRQQPGQSLTLIATANQGSEATYESGFVIDKFPISRPNLTFSTLTVSNMSPEDSSIYLCSVRRGNYNTEAFFGQGTRLTVV.

There are many counts of this clonotype. This rearrangement joins TRBV11-2 to TRBJ2-5; 9 bases align to TRBD2. Germline CDR1 is SGHAT and CDR2 is FQNNGV. V shed 5 bases, J shed 2 bases, and the junction held 9 bases outside the gene matches. The CDR3 runs 16 residues. CDR3 nucleotides: TGTGCCAGCAGCGAACGACTAGCGGAGGGGCAAGAGACCCAGTACTTC. This gives the protein CASSERLAEGQETQYF.

The genes are TRBV6-1 and TRBJ2-5, with 8 nucleotides matching TRBD1. Germline loops: CDR1 MNHNS, CDR2 SASEGT. The CDR3 is 16 residues long. Trimming removed 8 bases from V and 0 bases from J; junction bases left unmatched: 11. CDR3 protein: CASSPGQEGYQETQYF. In DNA form, the CDR3 reads TGTGCCAGCTCTCCGGGACAGGAGGGGTACCAAGAGACCCAGTACTTC.

Note on this clonotype: This clone may be a read error of a much larger clone one base away. The chain carries TRBV6-5 and TRBJ2-1; D assignment may be TRBD1 or TRBD2 (6 bases each). V lost 0 bases and J lost 5, with 8 bases in between. Germline-derived CDR1 and CDR2 are MNHEY and SVGAGI. This CDR3 spans 14 amino acids. The CDR3 here is CASSYSGGNNEQFF. The CDR3 DNA reads as TGTGCCAGCAGTTACTCGGGGGGCAACAATGAGCAGTTCTTC.

Ten or more counts support this clonotype. The junction does not match germline at one end; this may be a read error. The CDR3 DNA is TGTGCCAGCGCACCGTTACAGGGGAACTACAATGAGCAGTTCTTC. Protein: CASAPLQGNYNEQFF. The chain has TRBV18 and TRBJ2-1; 7 nucleotides match TRBD1. Germline-derived CDR1 and CDR2 are KGHSH and LQKENI. There are 15 residues in the CDR3.

This clonotype was counted ten times or more. The chain is built from TRBV29-1 and TRBJ2-2, with D maybe TRBD1 (6 bases). Germline V lookup: CDR1 SQVTM, CDR2 ANQGSEA. The CDR3 totals 12 residues. The V gene lost 7 bases and the J gene lost 5 bases, with 11 bases spanning the gap. CDR3 bases: TGCAGCGCACAGGGTGGGACCGGGGAGCTGTTTTTT. Translating gives CSAQGGTGELFF.

This clonotype was counted between two and nine times. The chain carries TRBV27 and TRBJ2-3; TRBD2 matches 10 bases. The CDR3 sequence is 15 residues long. The germline V gene has CDR1 MNHEY and CDR2 SMNVEV (reference sequence). The trim removed 8 bases at V and 2 bases at J, leaving 7 bases unmatched. In DNA, the CDR3 is TGTGCCAGCCAACCGGGACTAGCGCCCACAGATACGCAGTATTTT. It yields the protein CASQPGLAPTDTQYF.

This clonotype was found once. This chain connects TRBV25-1 to TRBJ2-5; 7 bases are a match to TRBD1. The CDR3 has 15 residues. V trimming: 5 bases; J trimming: 6 bases; junction bases outside the gene matches: 12. The germline V gene has CDR1 MGHDK and CDR2 SYGVNS. The CDR3 here is CASSSAGRGMKTQYF. CDR3 in DNA: TGTGCCAGCAGTAGTGCGGGCAGGGGGATGAAGACCCAGTACTTC.

The rearrangement uses TRBV11-2 and TRBJ2-6; TRBD2 might be the D (6 bases). This CDR3 is 16 amino acids long. Trimming pared 8 bases from V and 3 bases from J, leaving 17 bases between. Germline V CDR1 and CDR2: SGHAT, FQNNGV. The DNA for the CDR3 is TGTGCCAGCCACCCCACCACCGGGAGTGGGGCCAACGTCCTGACTTTC. Translated, it gives CASHPTTGSGANVLTF.

V and J are TRBV6-1 and TRBJ1-1; D uncertain. The CDR3 extends over 12 amino acids. Germline CDR1 MNHNS, CDR2 SASEGT. Trimming took 4 bases from V and 5 from J, leaving 8 bases between them. In nucleotides, the CDR3 is TGTGCCAGCAGTGCCGTTGGGACTGAAGCTTTCTTT. Translating it yields CASSAVGTEAFF.

This clonotype was counted only a few times. The chain is built from TRBV12-3 or TRBV12-4 and TRBJ2-2; either TRBD1 or TRBD2 may fit D (6 bases each). The CDR3 extends over 13 amino acids. Trimming shortened V by 6 bases and J by 5 bases, and 10 bases separated the two germline ends. For the CDR3, the DNA is TGTGCCAGCAGGTGGAGGGGGACCGGGGAGCTGTTTTTT. This translates into CASRWRGTGELFF.

The V call is TRBV19, the J call TRBJ2-5; TRBD2 matches at 8 bases. The germline V gene has CDR1 LNHDA and CDR2 SQIVND (reference sequence). With V trimmed by 1 base and J by 4 bases, 14 bases remained unmatched. The CDR3 spans 18 residues. The CDR3 loop reads CASSIAFMRAGARETQYF. The CDR3 DNA follows: TGTGCCAGTAGTATAGCGTTTATGAGAGCGGGAGCGCGAGAGACCCAGTACTTC.

This clonotype was detected ten times or more. CDR3 protein: CASQRAGSYEQYF. The CDR3 DNA follows: TGCGCCAGCCAAAGGGCAGGATCCTACGAGCAGTACTTC. This chain joins TRBV10-2 and TRBJ2-7; no clear D gene. Trimming removed 8 bases at V and 1 base at J, with 12 bases between. CDR3 size: 13 residues. CDR1 and CDR2 (germline): WSHSY, SAAADI.

This clonotype was found many times. The chain recombines TRBV20-1 with TRBJ1-5, with 7 bases lining up with TRBD1. The CDR3 loop spans 15 amino acids. CDR1 DFQATT and CDR2 SNEGSKA come from the germline V gene (reference sequence). V lost 3 bases to trimming and J lost 3 bases; unmatched junction nucleotides: 8. As DNA, the CDR3 is TGCAGTGCTAGCCCCGGGACAGTACACAATCAGCCCCAGCATTTT. It yields the protein CSASPGTVHNQPQHF.

This clonotype was counted a few times. The chain links TRBV5-6 to TRBJ2-7; 7 bases line up with TRBD2. Germline CDR1 is SGHDT and CDR2 is YYEEEE. After removal of 0 bases from V and 0 bases from J, the junction contained 6 bases not matched to a gene. The CDR3 contains 16 residues. This CDR3 is CASSLERGTSSYEQYF. Here the CDR3 DNA reads TGTGCCAGCAGCTTGGAGCGGGGCACAAGCTCCTACGAGCAGTACTTC.

This chain connects TRBV5-4 to TRBJ2-4; D gene ambiguous. CDR3 length equals 17 residues. Germline assignment: CDR1 SGHNT and CDR2 YYREEE (reference sequence). V dropped 0 bases and J dropped 1 base, with 14 bases sitting between them. CDR3 residues: CASSLESGVTAKNIQYF. CDR3 nucleotides: TGTGCCAGCAGCTTGGAATCTGGGGTGACCGCCAAAAACATTCAGTACTTC.

This clonotype was seen many times. The J gene is TRBJ2-1, the V gene TRBV27; 10 bases match TRBD1. Germline trimming cut 5 bases from V and 0 bases from J; bases unmatched to any gene: 13. From germline, CDR1 is MNHEY and CDR2 SMNVEV (reference sequence). The CDR3 has 19 amino acids. CDR3 protein: CASSPAGTGVFGSYNEQFF. CDR3 in DNA: TGTGCCAGCAGTCCCGCCGGGACAGGGGTTTTTGGCTCCTACAATGAGCAGTTCTTC.

On this clonotype: This may arise from a read error, as a much more abundant clone is one base away. Since no conserved phenylalanine or tryptophan closes the CDR3, a read error is the likely cause. The chain has TRBV6-9 and TRBJ2-5; D remains ambiguous. The CDR3 has 15 residues. Germline lookup yields CDR1 MNHGY and CDR2 SVAAGI. Trimming took 3 bases from V and 2 from J, leaving 13 bases between them. The CDR3, as DNA: TGTGCCAGCAGTTACGGGCCCGGCCTTCAAGAGACCCAGTACCTC. Protein sequence: CASSYGPGLQETQYL.